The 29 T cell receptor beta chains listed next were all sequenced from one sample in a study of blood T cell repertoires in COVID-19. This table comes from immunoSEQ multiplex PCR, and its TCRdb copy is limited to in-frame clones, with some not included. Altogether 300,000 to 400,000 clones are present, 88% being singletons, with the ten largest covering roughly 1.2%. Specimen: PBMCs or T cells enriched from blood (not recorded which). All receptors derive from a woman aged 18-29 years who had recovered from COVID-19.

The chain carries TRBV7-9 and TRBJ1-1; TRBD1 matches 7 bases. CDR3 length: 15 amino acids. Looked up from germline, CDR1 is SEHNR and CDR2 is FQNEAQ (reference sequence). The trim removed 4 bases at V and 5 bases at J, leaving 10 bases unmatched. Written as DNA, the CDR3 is TGTGCCAGCAGCTCAACGACAGGGTTTACGACTGAAGCTTTCTTT. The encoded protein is CASSSTTGFTTEAFF.

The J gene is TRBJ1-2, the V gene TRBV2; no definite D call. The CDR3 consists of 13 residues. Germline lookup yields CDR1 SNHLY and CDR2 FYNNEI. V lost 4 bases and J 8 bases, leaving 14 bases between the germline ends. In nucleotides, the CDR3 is TGTGCCAGCAGTGCTTGGCTTTCGAGGGGCTACACCTTC. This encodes CASSAWLSRGYTF.

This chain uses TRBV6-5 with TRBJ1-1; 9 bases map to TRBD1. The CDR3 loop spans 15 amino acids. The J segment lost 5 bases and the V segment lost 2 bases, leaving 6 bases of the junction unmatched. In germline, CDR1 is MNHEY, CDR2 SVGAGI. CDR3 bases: TGTGCCAGCAGTTACACGAACAGGGGGCGAACTGAAGCTTTCTTT. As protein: CASSYTNRGRTEAFF.

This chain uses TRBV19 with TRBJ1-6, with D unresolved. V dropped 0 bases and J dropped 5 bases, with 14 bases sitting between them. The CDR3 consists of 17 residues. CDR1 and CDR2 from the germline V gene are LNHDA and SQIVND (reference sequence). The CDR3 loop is CASSIDLGRRNNSPLHF. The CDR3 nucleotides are TGTGCCAGTAGTATAGATCTGGGGAGACGGAATAATTCACCCCTCCACTTT. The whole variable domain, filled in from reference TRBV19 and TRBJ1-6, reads DGGITQSPKYLFRKEGQNVTLSCEQNLNHDAMYWYRQDPGQGLRLIYYSQIVNDFQKGDIAEGYSVSREKKESFPLTVTSAQKNPTAFYLCASSIDLGRRNNSPLHFGNGTRLTVT.

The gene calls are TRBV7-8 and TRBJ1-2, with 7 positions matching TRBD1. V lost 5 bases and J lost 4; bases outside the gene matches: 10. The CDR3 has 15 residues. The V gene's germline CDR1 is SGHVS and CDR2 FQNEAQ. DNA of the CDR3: TGTGCCAGCAGCAAGACCGGGGACAGCCCCTATGGCTACACCTTC. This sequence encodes CASSKTGDSPYGYTF. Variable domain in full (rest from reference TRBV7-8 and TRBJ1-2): GAGVSQSPRYKVAKRGQDVALRCDPISGHVSLFWYQQALGQGPEFLTYFQNEAQLDKSGLPSDRFFAERPEGSVSTLKIQRTQQEDSAVYLCASSKTGDSPYGYTFGSGTRLTVV.

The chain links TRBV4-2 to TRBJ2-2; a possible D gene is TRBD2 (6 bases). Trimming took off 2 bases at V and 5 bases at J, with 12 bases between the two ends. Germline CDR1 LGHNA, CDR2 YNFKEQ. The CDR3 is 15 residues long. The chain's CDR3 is CASSQQGGGTGELFF. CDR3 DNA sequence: TGTGCCAGCAGCCAACAAGGCGGAGGGACCGGGGAGCTGTTTTTT.

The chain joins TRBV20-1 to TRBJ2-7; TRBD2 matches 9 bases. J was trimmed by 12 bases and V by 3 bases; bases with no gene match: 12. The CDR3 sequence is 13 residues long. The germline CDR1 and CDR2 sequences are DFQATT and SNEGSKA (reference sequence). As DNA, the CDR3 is TGCAGTGCTAGTTTAGGGACTAGCTTTGCGCCGTACTTC. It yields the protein CSASLGTSFAPYF.

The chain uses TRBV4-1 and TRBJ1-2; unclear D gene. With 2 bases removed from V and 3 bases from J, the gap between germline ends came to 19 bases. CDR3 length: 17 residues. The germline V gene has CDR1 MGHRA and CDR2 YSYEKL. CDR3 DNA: TGCGCCAGCAGCCAACGGGATTTCGGCAGGAGCTACTATGGCTACACCTTC. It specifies CASSQRDFGRSYYGYTF.

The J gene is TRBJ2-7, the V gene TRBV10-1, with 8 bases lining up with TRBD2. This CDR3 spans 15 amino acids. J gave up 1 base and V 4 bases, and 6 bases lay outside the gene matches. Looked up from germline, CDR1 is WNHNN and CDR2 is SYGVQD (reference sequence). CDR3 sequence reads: CASSAWTSQSYEQYF. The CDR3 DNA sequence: TGCGCCAGCAGTGCCTGGACTAGCCAATCCTACGAGCAGTACTTC.

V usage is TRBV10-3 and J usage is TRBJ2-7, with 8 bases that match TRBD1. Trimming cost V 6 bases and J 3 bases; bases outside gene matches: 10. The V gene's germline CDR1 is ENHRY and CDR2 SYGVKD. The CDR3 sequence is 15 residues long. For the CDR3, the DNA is TGTGCCATCAGACGGACAGGGAGCCACTACTACGAGCAGTACTTC. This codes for CAIRRTGSHYYEQYF.

This CDR3 reads CASSPDRGRNTEAFF. CDR3 DNA sequence: TGTGCCAGCTCACCGGACAGGGGCCGTAACACTGAAGCTTTCTTT. This chain connects TRBV18 to TRBJ1-1; TRBD1 matches 9 bases. Germline loops: CDR1 KGHSH, CDR2 LQKENI. CDR3 length: 15 amino acids. The V and J ends lost 3 bases and 2 bases, in that order; junction bases with no gene match: 4.

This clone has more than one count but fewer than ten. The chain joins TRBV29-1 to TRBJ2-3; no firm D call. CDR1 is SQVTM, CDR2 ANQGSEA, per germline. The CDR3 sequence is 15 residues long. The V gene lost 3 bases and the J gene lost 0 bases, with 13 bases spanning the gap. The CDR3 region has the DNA TGCAGCGTTGATACCGATCAGTTAAGCACAGATACGCAGTATTTT. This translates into CSVDTDQLSTDTQYF.

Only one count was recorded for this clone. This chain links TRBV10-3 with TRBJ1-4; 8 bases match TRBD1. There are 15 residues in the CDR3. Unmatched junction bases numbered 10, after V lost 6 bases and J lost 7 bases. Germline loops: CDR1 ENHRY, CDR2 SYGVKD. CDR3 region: CAISRSTGVGEKLFF. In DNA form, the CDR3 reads TGTGCCATCAGCCGATCGACAGGGGTGGGTGAAAAACTGTTTTTT.

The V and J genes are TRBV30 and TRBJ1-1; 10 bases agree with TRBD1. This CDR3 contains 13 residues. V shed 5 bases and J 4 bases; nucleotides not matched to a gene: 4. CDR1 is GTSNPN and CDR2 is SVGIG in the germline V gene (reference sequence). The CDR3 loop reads CAWDRGRVTEAFF. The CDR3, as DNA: TGTGCCTGGGACAGGGGGCGGGTCACTGAAGCTTTCTTT. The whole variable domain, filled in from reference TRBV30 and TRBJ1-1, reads SQTIHQWPATLVQPVGSPLSLECTVEGTSNPNLYWYRQAAGRGLQLLFYSVGIGQISSEVPQNLSASRPQDRQFILSSKKLLLSDSGFYLCAWDRGRVTEAFFGQGTRLTVV.

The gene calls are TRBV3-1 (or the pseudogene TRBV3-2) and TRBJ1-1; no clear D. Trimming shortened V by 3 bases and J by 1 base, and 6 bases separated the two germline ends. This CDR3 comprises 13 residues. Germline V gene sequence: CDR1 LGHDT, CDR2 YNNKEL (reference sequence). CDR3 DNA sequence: TGTGCCAGCAGCCACAAGCCGAACACTGAAGCTTTCTTT. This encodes CASSHKPNTEAFF.

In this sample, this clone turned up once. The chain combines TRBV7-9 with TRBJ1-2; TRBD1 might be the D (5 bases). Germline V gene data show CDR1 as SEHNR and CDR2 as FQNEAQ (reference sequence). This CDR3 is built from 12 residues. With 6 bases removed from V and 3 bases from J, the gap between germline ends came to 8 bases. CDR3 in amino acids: CASSQGDYGYTF. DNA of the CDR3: TGTGCCAGCAGTCAAGGGGACTATGGCTACACCTTC.

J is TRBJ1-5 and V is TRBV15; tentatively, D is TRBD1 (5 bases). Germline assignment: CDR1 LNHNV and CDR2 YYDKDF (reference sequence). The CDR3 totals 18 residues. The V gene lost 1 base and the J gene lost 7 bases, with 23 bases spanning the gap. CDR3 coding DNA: TGTGCCACCAGCAGAGTGGCTCGTGCTTTGGGGCATGGCCAGCCCCAGCATTTT. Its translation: CATSRVARALGHGQPQHF.

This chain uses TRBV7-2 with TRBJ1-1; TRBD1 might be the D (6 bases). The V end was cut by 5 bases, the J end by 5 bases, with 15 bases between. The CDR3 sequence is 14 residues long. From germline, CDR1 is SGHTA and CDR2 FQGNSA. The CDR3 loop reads CASSPRGAGTEAFF. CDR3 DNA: TGTGCCAGCAGCCCCCGGGGGGCGGGGACTGAAGCTTTCTTT.

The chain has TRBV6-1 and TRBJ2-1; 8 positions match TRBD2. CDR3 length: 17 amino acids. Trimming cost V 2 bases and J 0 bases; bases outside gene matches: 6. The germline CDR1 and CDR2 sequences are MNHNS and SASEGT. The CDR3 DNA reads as TGTGCCAGCAGTGAATTGGGCGGGGGGCACTCCTACAATGAGCAGTTCTTC. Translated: CASSELGGGHSYNEQFF.

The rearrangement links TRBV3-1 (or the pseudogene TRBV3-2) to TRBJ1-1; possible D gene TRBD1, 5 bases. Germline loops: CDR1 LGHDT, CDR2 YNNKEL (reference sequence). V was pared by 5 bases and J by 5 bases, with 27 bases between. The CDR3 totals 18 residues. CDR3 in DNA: TGTGCCAGCAGCTTACGGGCAGGGACTCCATCATCGAGGACTGAAGCTTTCTTT. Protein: CASSLRAGTPSSRTEAFF.

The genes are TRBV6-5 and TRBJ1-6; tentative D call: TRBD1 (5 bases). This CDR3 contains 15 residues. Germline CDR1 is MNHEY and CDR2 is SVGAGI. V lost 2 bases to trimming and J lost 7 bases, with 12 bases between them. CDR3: CASSYREGVNSPLHF. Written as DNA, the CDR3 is TGTGCCAGCAGTTACCGTGAAGGGGTAAATTCACCCCTCCACTTT.

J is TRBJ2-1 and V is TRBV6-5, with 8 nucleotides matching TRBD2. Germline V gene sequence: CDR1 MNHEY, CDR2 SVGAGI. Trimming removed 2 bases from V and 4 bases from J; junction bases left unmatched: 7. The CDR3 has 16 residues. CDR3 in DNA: TGTGCCAGCAGTTACCATGGCGGGGGGACATACAATGAGCAGTTCTTC. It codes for CASSYHGGGTYNEQFF.

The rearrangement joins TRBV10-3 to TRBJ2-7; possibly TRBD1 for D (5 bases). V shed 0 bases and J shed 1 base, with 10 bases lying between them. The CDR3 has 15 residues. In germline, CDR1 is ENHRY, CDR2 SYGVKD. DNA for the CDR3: TGTGCCATCAGTGAGTCCAGGGTGGAATCCTACGAGCAGTACTTC. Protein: CAISESRVESYEQYF.

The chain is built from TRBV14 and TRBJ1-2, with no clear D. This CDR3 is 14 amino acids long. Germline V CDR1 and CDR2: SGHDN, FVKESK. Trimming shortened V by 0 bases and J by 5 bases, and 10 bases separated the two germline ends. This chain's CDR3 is CASSQDRRPYGYTF. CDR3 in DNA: TGTGCCAGCAGCCAAGATCGGCGGCCTTATGGCTACACCTTC.

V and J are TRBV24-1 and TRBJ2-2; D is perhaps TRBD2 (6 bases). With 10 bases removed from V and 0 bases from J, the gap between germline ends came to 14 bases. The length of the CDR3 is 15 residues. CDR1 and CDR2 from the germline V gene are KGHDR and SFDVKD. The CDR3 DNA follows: TGTGCCACTCGGATGGGGGGAGCGAACACCGGGGAGCTGTTTTTT. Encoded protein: CATRMGGANTGELFF.

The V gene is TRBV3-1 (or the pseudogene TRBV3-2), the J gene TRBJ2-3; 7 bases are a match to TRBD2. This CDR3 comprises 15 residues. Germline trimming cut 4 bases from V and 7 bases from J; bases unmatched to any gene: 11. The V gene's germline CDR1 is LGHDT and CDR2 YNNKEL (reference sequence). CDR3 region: CASSPSPAGVNTQYF. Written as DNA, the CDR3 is TGTGCCAGCAGCCCATCACCGGCGGGGGTGAATACGCAGTATTTT.

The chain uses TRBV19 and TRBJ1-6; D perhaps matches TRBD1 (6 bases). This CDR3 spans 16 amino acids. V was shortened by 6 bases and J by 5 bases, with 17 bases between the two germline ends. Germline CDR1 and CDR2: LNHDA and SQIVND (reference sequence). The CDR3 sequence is CASSLGAGTHNSPLHF. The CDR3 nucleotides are TGTGCCAGTAGCCTCGGAGCCGGGACACATAATTCACCCCTCCACTTT.

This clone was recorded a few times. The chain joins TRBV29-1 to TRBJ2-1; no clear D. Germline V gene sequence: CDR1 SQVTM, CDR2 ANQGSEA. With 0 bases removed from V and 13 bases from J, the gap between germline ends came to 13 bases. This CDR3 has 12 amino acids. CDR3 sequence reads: CSVEDARVGQFF. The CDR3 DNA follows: TGCAGCGTTGAAGATGCTCGGGTTGGTCAGTTCTTC.

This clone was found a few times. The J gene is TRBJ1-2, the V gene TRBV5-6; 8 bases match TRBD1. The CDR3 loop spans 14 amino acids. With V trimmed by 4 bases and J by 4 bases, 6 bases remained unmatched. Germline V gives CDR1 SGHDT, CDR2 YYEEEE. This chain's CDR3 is CASSLQGVVYGYTF. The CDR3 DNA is TGTGCCAGCAGCCTACAGGGGGTTGTCTATGGCTACACCTTC.